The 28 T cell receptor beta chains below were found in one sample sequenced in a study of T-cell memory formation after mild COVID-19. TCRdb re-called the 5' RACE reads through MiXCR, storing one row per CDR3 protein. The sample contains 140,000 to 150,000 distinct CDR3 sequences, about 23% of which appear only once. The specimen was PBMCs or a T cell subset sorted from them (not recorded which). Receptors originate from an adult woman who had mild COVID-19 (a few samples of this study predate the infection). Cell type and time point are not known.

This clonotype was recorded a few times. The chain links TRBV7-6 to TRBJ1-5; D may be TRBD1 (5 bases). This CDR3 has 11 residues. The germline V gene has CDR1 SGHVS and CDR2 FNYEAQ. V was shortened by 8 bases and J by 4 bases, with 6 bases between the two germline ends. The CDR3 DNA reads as TGTGCCAGCGGGGCGAATCAGCCCCAGCATTTT. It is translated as CASGANQPQHF.

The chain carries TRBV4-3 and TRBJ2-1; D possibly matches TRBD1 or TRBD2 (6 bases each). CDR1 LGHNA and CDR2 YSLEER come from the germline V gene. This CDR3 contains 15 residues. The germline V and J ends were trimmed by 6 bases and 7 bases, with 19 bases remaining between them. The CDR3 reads CASRFLGGPPNEQFF. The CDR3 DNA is TGCGCCAGCAGATTTTTGGGGGGCCCTCCAAATGAGCAGTTCTTC.

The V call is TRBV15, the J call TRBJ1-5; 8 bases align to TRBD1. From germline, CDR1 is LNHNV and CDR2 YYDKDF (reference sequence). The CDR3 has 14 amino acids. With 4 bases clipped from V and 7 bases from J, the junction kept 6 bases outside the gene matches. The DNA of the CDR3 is TGTGCCACCAGCAATGACAGGGGTCGACAGCCCCAGCATTTT. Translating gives CATSNDRGRQPQHF.

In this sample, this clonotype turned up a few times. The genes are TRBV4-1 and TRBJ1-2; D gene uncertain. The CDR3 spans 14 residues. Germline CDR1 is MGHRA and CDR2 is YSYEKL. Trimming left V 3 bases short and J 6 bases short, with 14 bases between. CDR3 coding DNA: TGCGCCAGCAGCCATACCCCCGGAGTCGATGGCTACACCTTC. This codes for CASSHTPGVDGYTF.

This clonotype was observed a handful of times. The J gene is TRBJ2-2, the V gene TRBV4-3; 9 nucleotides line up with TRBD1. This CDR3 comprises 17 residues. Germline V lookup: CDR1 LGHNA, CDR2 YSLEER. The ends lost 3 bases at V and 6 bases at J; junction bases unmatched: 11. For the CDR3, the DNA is TGCGCCAGCAGCCAGGATTTCCGGGACAGGGCGCCCGGGGAGCTGTTTTTT. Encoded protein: CASSQDFRDRAPGELFF.

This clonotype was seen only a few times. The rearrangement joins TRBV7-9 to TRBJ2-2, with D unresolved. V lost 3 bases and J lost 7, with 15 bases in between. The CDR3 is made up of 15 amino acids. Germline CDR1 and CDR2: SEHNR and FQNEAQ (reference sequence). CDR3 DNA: TGTGCCAGCAGCTTCACCCACGGAGTGGGCGGGGAGCTGTTTTTT. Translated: CASSFTHGVGGELFF.

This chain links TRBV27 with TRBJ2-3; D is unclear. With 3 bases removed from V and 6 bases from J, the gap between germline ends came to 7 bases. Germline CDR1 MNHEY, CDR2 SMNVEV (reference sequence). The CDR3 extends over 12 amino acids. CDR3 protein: CASSLIGDTQYF. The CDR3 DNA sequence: TGTGCCAGCAGTTTGATAGGGGATACGCAGTATTTT.

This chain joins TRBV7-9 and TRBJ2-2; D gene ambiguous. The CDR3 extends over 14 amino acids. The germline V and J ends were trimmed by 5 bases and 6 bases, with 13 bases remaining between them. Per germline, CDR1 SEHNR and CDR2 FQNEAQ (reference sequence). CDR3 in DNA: TGTGCCAGCAGCCCCGCGTGGGGTTCCGGGGAGCTGTTTTTT. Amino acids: CASSPAWGSGELFF.

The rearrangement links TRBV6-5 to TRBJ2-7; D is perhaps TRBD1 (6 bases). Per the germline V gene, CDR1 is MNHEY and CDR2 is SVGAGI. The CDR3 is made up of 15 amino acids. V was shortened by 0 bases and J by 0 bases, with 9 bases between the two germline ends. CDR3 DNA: TGTGCCAGCAGTTACTCGACAGGTCGCTCCTACGAGCAGTACTTC. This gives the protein CASSYSTGRSYEQYF.

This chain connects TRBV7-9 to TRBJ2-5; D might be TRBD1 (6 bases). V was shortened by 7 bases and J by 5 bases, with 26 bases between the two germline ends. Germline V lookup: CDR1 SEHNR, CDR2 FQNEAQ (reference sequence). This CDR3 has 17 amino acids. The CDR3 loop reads CASIEPPGHGKGETQYF. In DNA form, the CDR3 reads TGTGCCAGCATCGAACCGCCGGGACACGGAAAGGGGGAGACCCAGTACTTC.

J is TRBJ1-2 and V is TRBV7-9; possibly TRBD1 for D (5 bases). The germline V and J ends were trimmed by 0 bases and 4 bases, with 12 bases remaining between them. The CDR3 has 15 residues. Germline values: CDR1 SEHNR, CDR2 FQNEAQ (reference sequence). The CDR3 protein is CASSLAPGDPYGYTF. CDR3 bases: TGTGCCAGCAGCTTAGCACCCGGGGACCCCTATGGCTACACCTTC.

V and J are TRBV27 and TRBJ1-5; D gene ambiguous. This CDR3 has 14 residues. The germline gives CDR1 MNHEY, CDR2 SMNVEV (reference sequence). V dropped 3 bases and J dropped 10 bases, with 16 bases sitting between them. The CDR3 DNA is TGTGCCAGCAGTTTGGCCCCAACGCCGCTACCCCAGCATTTT. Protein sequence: CASSLAPTPLPQHF.

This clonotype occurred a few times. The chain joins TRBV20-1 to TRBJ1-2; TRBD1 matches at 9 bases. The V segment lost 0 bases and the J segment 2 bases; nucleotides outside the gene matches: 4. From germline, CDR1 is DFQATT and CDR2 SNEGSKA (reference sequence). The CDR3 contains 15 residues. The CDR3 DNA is TGCAGTGCTAGAGACCCCGACAGGGGGAACTATGGCTACACCTTC. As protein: CSARDPDRGNYGYTF.

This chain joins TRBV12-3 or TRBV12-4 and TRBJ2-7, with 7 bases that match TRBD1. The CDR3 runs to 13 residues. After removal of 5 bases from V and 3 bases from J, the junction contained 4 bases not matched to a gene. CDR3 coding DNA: TGTGCCAGCAGTAACCGGGACAGCTACGAGCAGTACTTC. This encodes CASSNRDSYEQYF.

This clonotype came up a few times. The CDR3 is CASSQEGQGAVTGELFF. CDR3 DNA: TGCGCCAGCAGCCAAGAAGGACAGGGGGCGGTCACCGGGGAGCTGTTTTTT. The chain links TRBV4-1 to TRBJ2-2, with 11 bases that match TRBD1. The CDR3 spans 17 residues. V lost 0 bases, J lost 4 bases, and 4 bases stayed unmatched. From germline, CDR1 is MGHRA and CDR2 YSYEKL.

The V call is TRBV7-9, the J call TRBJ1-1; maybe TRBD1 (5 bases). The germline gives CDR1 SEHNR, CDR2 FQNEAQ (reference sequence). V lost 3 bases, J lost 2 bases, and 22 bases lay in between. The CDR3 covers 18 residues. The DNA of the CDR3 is TGTGCCAGCAGCTTTTTGCCCGGACAAGGGGTCAGCAACACTGAAGCTTTCTTT. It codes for CASSFLPGQGVSNTEAFF.

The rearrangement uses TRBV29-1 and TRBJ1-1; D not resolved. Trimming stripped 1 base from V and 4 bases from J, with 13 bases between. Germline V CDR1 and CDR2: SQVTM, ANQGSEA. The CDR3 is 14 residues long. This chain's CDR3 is CSVEGSGRGTEAFF. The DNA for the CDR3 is TGCAGCGTTGAAGGCAGCGGGCGTGGCACTGAAGCTTTCTTT.

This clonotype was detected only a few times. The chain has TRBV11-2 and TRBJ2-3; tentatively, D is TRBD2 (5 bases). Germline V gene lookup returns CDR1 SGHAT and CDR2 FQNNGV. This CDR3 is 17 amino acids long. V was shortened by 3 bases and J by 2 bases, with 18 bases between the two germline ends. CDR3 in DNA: TGTGCCAGCAGCTTGAGGGCCGGAGTAGGGCCCACAGATACGCAGTATTTT. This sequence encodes CASSLRAGVGPTDTQYF.

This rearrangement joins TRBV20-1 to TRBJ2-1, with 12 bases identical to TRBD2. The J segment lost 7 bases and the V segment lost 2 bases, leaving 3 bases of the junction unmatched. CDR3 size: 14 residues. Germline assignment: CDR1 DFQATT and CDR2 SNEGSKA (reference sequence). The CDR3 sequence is CSARQLAGGNEQFF. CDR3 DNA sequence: TGCAGTGCTAGACAACTAGCGGGAGGAAATGAGCAGTTCTTC.

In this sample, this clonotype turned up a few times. The CDR3 loop reads CASSLDSFSTNSPLHF. Here the CDR3 DNA reads TGTGCCAGCAGCTTAGATTCGTTTTCGACCAATTCACCCCTCCACTTT. V and J are TRBV11-2 and TRBJ1-6; D remains unclear. Trimming removed 0 bases at V and 7 bases at J, with 13 bases between. The CDR3 covers 16 residues. Looked up from germline, CDR1 is SGHAT and CDR2 is FQNNGV.

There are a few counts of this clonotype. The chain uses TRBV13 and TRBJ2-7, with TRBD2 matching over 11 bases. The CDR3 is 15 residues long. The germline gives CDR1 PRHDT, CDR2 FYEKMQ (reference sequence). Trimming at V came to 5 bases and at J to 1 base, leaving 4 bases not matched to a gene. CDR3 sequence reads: CASSLPSGGSYEQYF. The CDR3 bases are TGTGCCAGCAGCCTCCCTAGCGGGGGGTCCTACGAGCAGTACTTC.

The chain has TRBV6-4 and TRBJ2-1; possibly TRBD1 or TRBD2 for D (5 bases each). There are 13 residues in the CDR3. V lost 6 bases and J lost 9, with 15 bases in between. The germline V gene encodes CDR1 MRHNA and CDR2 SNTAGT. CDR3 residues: CASSPRDAGEQFF. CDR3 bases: TGTGCCAGCAGCCCCCGGGACGCCGGTGAGCAGTTCTTC.

CDR3 sequence: CASSHTGIRAVNTEAFF. The CDR3 nucleotides read TGTGCCAGCAGTCATACAGGGATCCGAGCAGTGAACACTGAAGCTTTCTTT. The V call is TRBV12-3 or TRBV12-4, the J call TRBJ1-1, with a weak D call TRBD1 (6 bases). The CDR3 covers 17 residues. Trimming removed 5 bases from V and 0 bases from J, with 19 bases in between.

The CDR3 sequence is CASRPWQITDEAFF. CDR3 sequence (DNA): TGTGCCAGCAGGCCCTGGCAGATAACGGATGAAGCTTTCTTT. The rearrangement joins TRBV6-5 to TRBJ1-1; unclear D gene. CDR1 is MNHEY, CDR2 SVGAGI, per germline. This CDR3 contains 14 residues. The V end lost 6 bases, the J end lost 7 bases, and 18 bases lay between the germline ends.

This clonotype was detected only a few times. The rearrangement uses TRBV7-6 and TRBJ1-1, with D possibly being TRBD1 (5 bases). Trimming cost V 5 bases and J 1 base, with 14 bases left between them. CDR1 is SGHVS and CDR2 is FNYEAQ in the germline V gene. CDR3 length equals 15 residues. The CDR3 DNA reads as TGTGCCAGCAGCCCCCCCGCTGGGGGGAACACTGAAGCTTTCTTT. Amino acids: CASSPPAGGNTEAFF.

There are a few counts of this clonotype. CDR3: CASSWAGQYYNEQFF. The DNA for the CDR3 is TGCGCCAGCAGCTGGGCGGGACAGTACTACAATGAGCAGTTCTTC. The chain joins TRBV5-1 to TRBJ2-1; tentatively, D is TRBD1 (7 bases). This CDR3 comprises 15 residues. Trimming removed 3 bases at V and 3 bases at J, with 13 bases between. CDR1 is SGHRS and CDR2 is YFSETQ in the germline V gene.

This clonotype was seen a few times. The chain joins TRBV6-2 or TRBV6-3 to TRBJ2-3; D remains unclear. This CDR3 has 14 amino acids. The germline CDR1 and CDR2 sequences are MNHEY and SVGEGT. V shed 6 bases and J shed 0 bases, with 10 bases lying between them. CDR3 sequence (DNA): TGTGCCAGCAGCTCCTTGTCTAGCACAGATACGCAGTATTTT. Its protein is CASSSLSSTDTQYF.

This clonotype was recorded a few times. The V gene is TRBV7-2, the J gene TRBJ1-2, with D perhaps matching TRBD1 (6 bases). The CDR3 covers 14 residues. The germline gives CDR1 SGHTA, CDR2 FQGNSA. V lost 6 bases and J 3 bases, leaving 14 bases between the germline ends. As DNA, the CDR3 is TGTGCCAGCAGTCTCACTACAGGGTACTATGGCTACACCTTC. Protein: CASSLTTGYYGYTF.